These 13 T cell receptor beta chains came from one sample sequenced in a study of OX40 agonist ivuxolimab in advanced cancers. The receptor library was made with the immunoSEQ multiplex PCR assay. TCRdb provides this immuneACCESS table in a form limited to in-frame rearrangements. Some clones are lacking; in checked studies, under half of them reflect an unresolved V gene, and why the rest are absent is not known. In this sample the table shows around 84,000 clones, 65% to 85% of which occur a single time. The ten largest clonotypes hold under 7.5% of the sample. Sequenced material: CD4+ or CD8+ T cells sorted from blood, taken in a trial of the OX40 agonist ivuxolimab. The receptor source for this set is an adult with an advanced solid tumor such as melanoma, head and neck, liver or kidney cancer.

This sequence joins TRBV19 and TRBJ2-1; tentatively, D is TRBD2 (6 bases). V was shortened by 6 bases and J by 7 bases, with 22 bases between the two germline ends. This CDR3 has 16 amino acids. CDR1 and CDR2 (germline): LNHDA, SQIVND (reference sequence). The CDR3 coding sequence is TGTGCCAGTAGCCCATCGGGACTTACTCTTTGGAATGAGCAGTTCTTC. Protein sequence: CASSPSGLTLWNEQFF.

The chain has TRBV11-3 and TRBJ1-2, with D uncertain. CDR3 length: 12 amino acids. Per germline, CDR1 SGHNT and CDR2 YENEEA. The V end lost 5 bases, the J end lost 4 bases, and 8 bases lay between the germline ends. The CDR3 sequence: CASSTGIYGYTF. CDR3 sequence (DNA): TGTGCCAGCAGCACCGGAATCTATGGCTACACCTTC.

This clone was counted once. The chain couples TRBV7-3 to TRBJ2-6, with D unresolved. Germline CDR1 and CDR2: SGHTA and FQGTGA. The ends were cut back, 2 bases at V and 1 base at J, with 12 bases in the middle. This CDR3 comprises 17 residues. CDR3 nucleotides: TGTGCCAGCAGCTTATCGGCCACCGGGTCTGGGGCCAACGTCCTGACTTTC. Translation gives CASSLSATGSGANVLTF. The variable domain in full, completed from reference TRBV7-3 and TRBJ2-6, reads GAGVSQTPSNKVTEKGKYVELRCDPISGHTALYWYRQSLGQGPEFLIYFQGTGAADDSGLPNDRFFAVRPEGSVSTLKIQRTERGDSAVYLCASSLSATGSGANVLTFGAGSRLTVL.

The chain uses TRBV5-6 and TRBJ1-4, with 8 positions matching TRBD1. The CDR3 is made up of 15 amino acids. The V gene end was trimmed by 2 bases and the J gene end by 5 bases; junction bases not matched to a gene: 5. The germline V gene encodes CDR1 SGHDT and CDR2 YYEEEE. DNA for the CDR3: TGTGCCAGCAGCTTTCTGGCAGGGGGCAATGAAAAACTGTTTTTT. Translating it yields CASSFLAGGNEKLFF.

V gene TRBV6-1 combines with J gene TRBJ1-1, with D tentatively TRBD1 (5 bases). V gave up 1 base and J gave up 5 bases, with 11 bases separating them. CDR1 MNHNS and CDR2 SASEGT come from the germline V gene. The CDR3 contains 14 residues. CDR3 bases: TGTGCCAGCAGTGAAGGGGGGTCGCTTACTGAAGCTTTCTTT. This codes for CASSEGGSLTEAFF.

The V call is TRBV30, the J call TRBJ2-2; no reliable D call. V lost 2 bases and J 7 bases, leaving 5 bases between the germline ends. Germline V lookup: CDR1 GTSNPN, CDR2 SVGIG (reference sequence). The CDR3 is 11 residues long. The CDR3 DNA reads TGTGCCTGGAGTCTGATCGGGGAGCTGTTTTTT. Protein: CAWSLIGELFF.

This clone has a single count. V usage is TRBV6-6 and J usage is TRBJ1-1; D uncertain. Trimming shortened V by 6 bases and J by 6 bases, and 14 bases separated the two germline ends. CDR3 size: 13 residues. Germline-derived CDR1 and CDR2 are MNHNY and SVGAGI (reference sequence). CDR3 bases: TGTGCCAGCAGCCTACAAGGGAGGGCTGAAGCTTTCTTT. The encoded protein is CASSLQGRAEAFF.

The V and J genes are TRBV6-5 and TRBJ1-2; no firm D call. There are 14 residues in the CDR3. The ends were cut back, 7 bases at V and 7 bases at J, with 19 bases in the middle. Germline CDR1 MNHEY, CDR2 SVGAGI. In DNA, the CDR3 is TGTGCCAGCAAAATACCGGGCCCCCGGGGTGGCTACACCTTC. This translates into CASKIPGPRGGYTF.

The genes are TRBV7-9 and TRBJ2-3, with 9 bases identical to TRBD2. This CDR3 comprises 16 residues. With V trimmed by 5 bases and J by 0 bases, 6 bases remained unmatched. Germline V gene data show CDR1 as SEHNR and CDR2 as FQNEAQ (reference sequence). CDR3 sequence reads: CASSQLAGYSTDTQYF. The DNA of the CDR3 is TGTGCCAGCAGCCAACTAGCGGGTTATAGCACAGATACGCAGTATTTT.

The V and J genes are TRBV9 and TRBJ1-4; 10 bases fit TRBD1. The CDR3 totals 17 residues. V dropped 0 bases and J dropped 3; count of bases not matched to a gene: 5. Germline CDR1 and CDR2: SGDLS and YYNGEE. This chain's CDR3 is CASSVGTGGRPNEKLFF. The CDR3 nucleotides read TGTGCCAGCAGCGTAGGGACAGGGGGGAGGCCTAATGAAAAACTGTTTTTT.

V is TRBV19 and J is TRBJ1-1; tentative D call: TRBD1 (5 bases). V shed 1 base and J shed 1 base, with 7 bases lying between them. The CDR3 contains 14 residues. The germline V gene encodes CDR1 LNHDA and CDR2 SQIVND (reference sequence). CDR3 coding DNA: TGTGCCAGTAGTATAGCGGGGGGGAACACTGAAGCTTTCTTT. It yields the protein CASSIAGGNTEAFF.

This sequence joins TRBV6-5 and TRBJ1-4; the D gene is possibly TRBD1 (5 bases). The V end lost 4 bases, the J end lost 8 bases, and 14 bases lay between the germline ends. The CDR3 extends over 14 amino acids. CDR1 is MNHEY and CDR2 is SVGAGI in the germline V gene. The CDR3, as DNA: TGTGCCAGCAGTTTAAAGGGGACGGGAGAAAAACTGTTTTTT. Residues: CASSLKGTGEKLFF.

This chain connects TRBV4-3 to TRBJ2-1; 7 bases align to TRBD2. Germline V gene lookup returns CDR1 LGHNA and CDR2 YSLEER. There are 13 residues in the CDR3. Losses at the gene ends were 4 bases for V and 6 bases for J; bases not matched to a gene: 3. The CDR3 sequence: CASSLSGGNEQFF. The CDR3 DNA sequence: TGCGCCAGCAGCCTTTCGGGGGGCAATGAGCAGTTCTTC.